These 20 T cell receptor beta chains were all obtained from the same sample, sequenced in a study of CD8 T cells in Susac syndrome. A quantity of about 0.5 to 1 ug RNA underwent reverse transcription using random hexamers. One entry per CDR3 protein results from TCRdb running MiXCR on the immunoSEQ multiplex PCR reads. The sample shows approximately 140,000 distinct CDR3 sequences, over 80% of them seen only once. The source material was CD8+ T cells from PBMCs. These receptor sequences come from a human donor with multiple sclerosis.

This CDR3 reads CASSRTGAETQYF. CDR3 sequence (DNA): TGTGCCAGCAGCAGGACAGGGGCGGAGACCCAGTACTTC. This rearrangement joins TRBV12-3 or TRBV12-4 to TRBJ2-5, with 9 bases matching TRBD1. J gave up 5 bases and V 6 bases, and 4 bases lay outside the gene matches. This CDR3 region has 13 residues.

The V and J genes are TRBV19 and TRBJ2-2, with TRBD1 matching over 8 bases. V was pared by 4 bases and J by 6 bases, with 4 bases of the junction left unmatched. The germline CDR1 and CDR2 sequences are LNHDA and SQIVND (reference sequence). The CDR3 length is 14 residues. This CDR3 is CASSRDRGAGELFF. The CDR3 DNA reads TGTGCCAGTAGTAGAGACAGGGGCGCCGGGGAGCTGTTTTTT. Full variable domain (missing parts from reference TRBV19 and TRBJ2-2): DGGITQSPKYLFRKEGQNVTLSCEQNLNHDAMYWYRQDPGQGLRLIYYSQIVNDFQKGDIAEGYSVSREKKESFPLTVTSAQKNPTAFYLCASSRDRGAGELFFGEGSRLTVL.

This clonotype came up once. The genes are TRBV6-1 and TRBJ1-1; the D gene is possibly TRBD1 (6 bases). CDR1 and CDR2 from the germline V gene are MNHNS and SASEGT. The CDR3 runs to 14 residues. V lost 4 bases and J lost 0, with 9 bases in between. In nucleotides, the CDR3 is TGTGCCAGCAGTGGCCGGGACATGAACACTGAAGCTTTCTTT. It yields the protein CASSGRDMNTEAFF.

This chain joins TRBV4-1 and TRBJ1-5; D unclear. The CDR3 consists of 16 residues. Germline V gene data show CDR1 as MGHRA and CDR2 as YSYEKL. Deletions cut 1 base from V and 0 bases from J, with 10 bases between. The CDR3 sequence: CASSQVAQYSNQPQHF. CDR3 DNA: TGCGCCAGCAGCCAAGTAGCCCAGTATAGCAATCAGCCCCAGCATTTT.

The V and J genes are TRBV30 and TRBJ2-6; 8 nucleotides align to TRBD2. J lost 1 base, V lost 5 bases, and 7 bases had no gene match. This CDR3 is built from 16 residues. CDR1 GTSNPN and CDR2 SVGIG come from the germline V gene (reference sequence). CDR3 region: CAWETGGTSGANVLTF. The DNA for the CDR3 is TGTGCCTGGGAAACGGGGGGGACTTCTGGGGCCAACGTCCTGACTTTC. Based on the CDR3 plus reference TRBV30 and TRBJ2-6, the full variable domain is SQTIHQWPATLVQPVGSPLSLECTVEGTSNPNLYWYRQAAGRGLQLLFYSVGIGQISSEVPQNLSASRPQDRQFILSSKKLLLSDSGFYLCAWETGGTSGANVLTFGAGSRLTVL.

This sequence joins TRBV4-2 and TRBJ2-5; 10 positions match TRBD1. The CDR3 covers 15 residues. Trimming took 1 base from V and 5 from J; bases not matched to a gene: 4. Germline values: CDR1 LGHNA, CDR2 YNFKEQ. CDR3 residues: CASSQGQGAGETQYF. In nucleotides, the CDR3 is TGTGCCAGCAGCCAAGGACAGGGGGCAGGGGAGACCCAGTACTTC.

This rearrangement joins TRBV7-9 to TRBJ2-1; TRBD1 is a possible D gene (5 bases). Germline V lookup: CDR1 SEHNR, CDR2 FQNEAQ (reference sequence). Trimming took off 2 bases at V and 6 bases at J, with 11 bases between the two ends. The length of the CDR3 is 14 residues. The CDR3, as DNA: TGTGCCAGCAGCTTACCGTTCGACAGCAATGAGCAGTTCTTC. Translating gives CASSLPFDSNEQFF.

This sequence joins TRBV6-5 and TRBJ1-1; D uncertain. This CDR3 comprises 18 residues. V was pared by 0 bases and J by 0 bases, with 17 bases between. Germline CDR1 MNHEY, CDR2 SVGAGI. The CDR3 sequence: CASSYSYAPPPMNTEAFF. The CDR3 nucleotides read TGTGCCAGCAGTTACTCGTATGCACCACCGCCTATGAACACTGAAGCTTTCTTT.

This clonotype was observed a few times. As DNA, the CDR3 is TGTGCCAGCAGCTTGTCTAGCGGGACCTACAATGAGCAGTTCTTC. This translates into CASSLSSGTYNEQFF. The rearrangement uses TRBV5-4 and TRBJ2-1; the match to TRBD2 covers 9 bases. There are 15 residues in the CDR3. With V trimmed by 1 base and J by 2 bases, 1 base remained unmatched. Germline assignment: CDR1 SGHNT and CDR2 YYREEE (reference sequence).

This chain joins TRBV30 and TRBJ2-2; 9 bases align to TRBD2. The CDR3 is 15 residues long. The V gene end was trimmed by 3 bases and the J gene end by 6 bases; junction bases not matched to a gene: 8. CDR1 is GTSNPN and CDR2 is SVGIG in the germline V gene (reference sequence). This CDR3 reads CAWRATSGFSGELFF. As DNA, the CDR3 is TGTGCCTGGAGGGCAACTAGCGGGTTTTCCGGGGAGCTGTTTTTT.

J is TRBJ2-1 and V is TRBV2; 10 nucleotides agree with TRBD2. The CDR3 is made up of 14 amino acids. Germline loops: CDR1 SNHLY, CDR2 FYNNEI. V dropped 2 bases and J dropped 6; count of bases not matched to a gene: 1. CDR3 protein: CASSETSGANEQFF. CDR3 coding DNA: TGTGCCAGCAGTGAAACTAGCGGGGCCAATGAGCAGTTCTTC.

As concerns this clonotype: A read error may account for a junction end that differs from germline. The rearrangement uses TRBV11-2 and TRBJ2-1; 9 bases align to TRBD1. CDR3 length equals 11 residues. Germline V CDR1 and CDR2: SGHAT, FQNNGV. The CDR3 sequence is CARSDRGIWEF. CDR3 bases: TGTGCCAGATCTGACAGGGGGATTTGGGAGTTC.

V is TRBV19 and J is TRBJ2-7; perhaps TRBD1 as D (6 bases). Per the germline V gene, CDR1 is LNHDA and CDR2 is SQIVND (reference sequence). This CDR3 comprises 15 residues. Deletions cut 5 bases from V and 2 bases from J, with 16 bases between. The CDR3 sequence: CASSAWTVSTYEQYF. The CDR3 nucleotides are TGTGCCAGTAGTGCTTGGACAGTGTCTACCTACGAGCAGTACTTC.

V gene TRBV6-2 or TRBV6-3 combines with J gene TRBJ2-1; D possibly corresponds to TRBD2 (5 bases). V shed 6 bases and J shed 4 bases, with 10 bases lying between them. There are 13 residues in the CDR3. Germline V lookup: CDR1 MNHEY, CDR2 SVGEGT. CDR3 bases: TGTGCCAGCAGGGAAGGAGGTTACAATGAGCAGTTCTTC. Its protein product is CASREGGYNEQFF.

The CDR3 spells CASSSPTGVNHNEQFF. The CDR3 DNA is TGTGCCAGCAGCTCCCCGACAGGGGTTAACCACAATGAGCAGTTCTTC. The rearrangement uses TRBV5-8 and TRBJ2-1; 8 bases are a match to TRBD1. The junction had 10 bases not matched to a gene; V was cut back by 3 bases and J by 5 bases. Germline assignment: CDR1 SGHTS and CDR2 YDEGEE. The CDR3 extends over 16 amino acids.

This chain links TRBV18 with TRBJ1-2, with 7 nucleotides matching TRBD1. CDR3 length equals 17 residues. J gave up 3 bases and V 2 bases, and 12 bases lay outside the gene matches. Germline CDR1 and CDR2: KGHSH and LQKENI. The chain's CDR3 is CASSPRDSNNLHYGYTF. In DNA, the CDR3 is TGTGCCAGCTCACCAAGGGACAGTAATAACCTTCACTATGGCTACACCTTC.

CDR3 nucleotide sequence: TGTGCCAGTAGGGACGGCTACAATGAGCAGTTCTTC. Protein: CASRDGYNEQFF. This sequence joins TRBV19 and TRBJ2-1; D is uncertain. Germline CDR1 LNHDA, CDR2 SQIVND (reference sequence). V dropped 6 bases and J dropped 3 bases, with 6 bases sitting between them. The CDR3 is made up of 12 amino acids. The complete variable domain, with remaining parts taken from reference TRBV19 and TRBJ2-1, reads DGGITQSPKYLFRKEGQNVTLSCEQNLNHDAMYWYRQDPGQGLRLIYYSQIVNDFQKGDIAEGYSVSREKKESFPLTVTSAQKNPTAFYLCASRDGYNEQFFGPGTRLTVL.

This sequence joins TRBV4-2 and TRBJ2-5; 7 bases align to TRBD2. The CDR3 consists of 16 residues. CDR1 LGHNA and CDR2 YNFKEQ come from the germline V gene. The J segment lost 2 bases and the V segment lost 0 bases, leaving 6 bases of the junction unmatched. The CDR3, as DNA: TGTGCCAGCAGCCAAGACCTTTTGCGGGGGCAAGAGACCCAGTACTTC. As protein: CASSQDLLRGQETQYF.

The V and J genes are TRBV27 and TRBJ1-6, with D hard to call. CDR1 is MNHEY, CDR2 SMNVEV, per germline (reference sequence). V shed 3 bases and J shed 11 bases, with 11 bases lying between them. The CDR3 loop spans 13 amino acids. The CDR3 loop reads CASSFLSVPPLHF. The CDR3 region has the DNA TGTGCCAGCAGTTTCCTCAGCGTTCCACCCCTCCACTTT.

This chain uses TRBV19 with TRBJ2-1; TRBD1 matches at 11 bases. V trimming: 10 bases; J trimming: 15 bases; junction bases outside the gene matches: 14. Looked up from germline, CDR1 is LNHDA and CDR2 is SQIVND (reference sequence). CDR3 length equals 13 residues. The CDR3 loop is CATTPGTGGRGFF. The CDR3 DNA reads TGTGCCACCACCCCCGGGACAGGGGGACGGGGGTTCTTC.